This T cell receptor (beta chain) emerged from a study of blood T cell repertoires in COVID-19. The wider study: T cells, B-cell-depleted T cells, or PBMCs supplied cDNA or gDNA.

The assay was immunoSEQ multiplex PCR, and TCRdb's table has in-frame clones only and misses some. The table records roughly 240,000 clones, 70% to 90% of them present only once. The Seattle patients, enrolled during active infection, were followed longitudinally. Material for sequencing was peripheral blood. The TCR originated in a man aged 45-65 years with COVID-19, enrolled during active disease.

The CDR3 spells CASSLGGDSPLHF. The CDR3 DNA reads TGTGCCAGCAGCTTAGGGGGGGACTCACCCCTCCACTTT. The chain carries TRBV7-8 and TRBJ1-6, with a tentative D call TRBD1 (5 bases). The CDR3 contains 13 residues. CDR1 SGHVS and CDR2 FQNEAQ come from the germline V gene. Trimming stripped 1 base from V and 10 bases from J, with 8 bases between.